Listed below are T cell receptor beta chains from one sample, sequenced in a study of post-analysis software for immune sequencing data. TCRdb processed the PCR reads anew with MiXCR; each CDR3 protein has one entry. The data contain about 540,000 distinct CDR3 sequences, 34% of them singletons. The sample was blood. The receptor source for this set is a girl aged 2 to 17 with multiple sclerosis. Both conserved end residues are part of each CDR3. Each record gives: CDR3 DNA, CDR3 protein, D gene, clone size, V gene, J gene. D genes are given only for firm matches. Size tells how often a clone was seen (once, few, many) or the class of an expanded clone, and some rows leave it out.

TGTGCCATCAGTGAGTCCGGACGGCCCTACGAGCAGTACTTC	CAISESGRPYEQYF	.	few	TRBV10-3	TRBJ2-7
TGTGCCAGCAGTCATTCGGAAGCTTCCGCTGAAGCTTTCTTT	CASSHSEASAEAFF	.	.	TRBV7-9	TRBJ1-1
TGCAGTGCTAGAGCCCAGGTCCTCACTGAAGCTTTCTTT	CSARAQVLTEAFF	.	.	TRBV20-1	TRBJ1-1
TGTGCCATCAGTGGTGGTCAGTTCCCCGAGACCCAGTACTTC	CAISGGQFPETQYF	.	.	TRBV10-3	TRBJ2-5
TGTGCCAGCAGGATGGGACCGGGAGTTGGCCATGGCTACACCTTC	CASRMGPGVGHGYTF	.	.	TRBV12-3/TRBV12-4	TRBJ1-2
TGTGCCTGGGGACAGGGGAGAGAGACCCAGTACTTC	CAWGQGRETQYF	TRBD1	few	TRBV30	TRBJ2-5
TGTGCCAGCAGTGAGTATCCCCTCAATGAGCAGTTCTTC	CASSEYPLNEQFF	.	.	TRBV2	TRBJ2-1
TGTGCCAGCAATCCGGGGGCGTTGGAATTCGGCTCCTATAATTCACCCCTCCACTTT	CASNPGALEFGSYNSPLHF	.	.	TRBV6-1	TRBJ1-6
TGTGCCACCACTGACAGGGGGCTAGTACGAGTGGGGACCCAGTACTTC	CATTDRGLVRVGTQYF	TRBD1	.	TRBV7-8	TRBJ2-5
TGTGCCAGCAGTCGCCGTGGGGGGACCGGGGAGCTGTTTTTT	CASSRRGGTGELFF	.	few	TRBV6-5	TRBJ2-2
TGCAGTGCTAGGGCCCGGTACCCACAAGAGACCCGGTACTTC	CSARARYPQETRYF	.	.	TRBV20-1	TRBJ2-7
TGTGCCAGCAGCTTTTCCGGGACTAGCGGCACAGATGCGCAGTATTTT	CASSFSGTSGTDAQYF	TRBD2	.	TRBV11-2	TRBJ2-3
TGCAGTGCTAGAGTGCCAGAGTTTGACAATCAGCCCCAGCATTTT	CSARVPEFDNQPQHF	.	once	TRBV20-1	TRBJ1-5
TGCAGTGCTAGTTCTCCGGGACGAGCAACTGGGGGCTACACCTTC	CSASSPGRATGGYTF	.	.	TRBV20-1	TRBJ1-2
TGTGCCAGCAGCCAAGATCTCGAGTGGCCCTACGATGGGTCCTATAATTCACCCCTCCACTTT	CASSQDLEWPYDGSYNSPLHF	.	.	TRBV4-2	TRBJ1-6
TGTGCCAGCAGCTTAGGCAGACTAGCCCAAGAGACCCAGTACTTC	CASSLGRLAQETQYF	TRBD2	few	TRBV13	TRBJ2-5
TGTGCCAGCAGCTTCCCGGAATCTGGGACATCCAATGAGCAGTTCTTC	CASSFPESGTSNEQFF	.	.	TRBV11-2	TRBJ2-1
TGTGCCAGCAGTGAATGGATCCCGGGGGGAAGCTACGAGCAGTACTTC	CASSEWIPGGSYEQYF	TRBD2	.	TRBV6-1	TRBJ2-7
TGTGCCAGCAGGCTAGCGGGCGACAATGGGCAGTTCTTC	CASRLAGDNGQFF	TRBD2	.	TRBV6-2/TRBV6-3	TRBJ2-1
TGCGCCAGCAGCCGGGACAGGGAATCCTACGAGCAGTACTTC	CASSRDRESYEQYF	TRBD1	.	TRBV5-1	TRBJ2-7
TGTGCCAGCAGCCTAAGGGAGGGCTTAGAGACCCAGTACTTC	CASSLREGLETQYF	TRBD2	.	TRBV14	TRBJ2-5
TGTGCCAGCAGTGCGCTGGACCTTTACGCAGATACGCAGTATTTT	CASSALDLYADTQYF	.	.	TRBV6-1	TRBJ2-3
TGCAGTGCTAGAGGGGGAGGGTTGGGCCAGACCCAGTACTTC	CSARGGGLGQTQYF	TRBD2	.	TRBV20-1	TRBJ2-5
TGTGCCAGCAGCTTGGAGAGGGCGCACTATGGCTACACCTTC	CASSLERAHYGYTF	.	few	TRBV5-6	TRBJ1-2
TGCGCCAGCAGCAATCTCCGGGACGCCTCCTACGAGCAGTACTTC	CASSNLRDASYEQYF	.	.	TRBV10-1	TRBJ2-7
TGTGCCAGCAGTTTGTATAGGGAACAGACCCAGTACTTC	CASSLYREQTQYF	.	few	TRBV12-3/TRBV12-4	TRBJ2-5
TGTGCCAGCAGTACGCGGGGCCCAGATACGCAGTATTTT	CASSTRGPDTQYF	.	few	TRBV7-9	TRBJ2-3
TGCGCCAGCAGCTTGGAAGGGTTGGGCGGGGAGCTGTTTTTT	CASSLEGLGGELFF	.	.	TRBV5-1	TRBJ2-2
TGTGCCATCAGTGCCCCCACAGATACGCAGTATTTT	CAISAPTDTQYF	.	few	TRBV10-3	TRBJ2-3
TGCGCCAGCAGCCAAGATGTGGAGACCGTGCAGTACTTC	CASSQDVETVQYF	.	.	TRBV4-1	TRBJ2-4
TGTGCCAGCAGCTTAGATTTGGAGGGGCGGCCCACCTTC	CASSLDLEGRPTF	.	.	TRBV7-6	TRBJ1-2
TGTGCCAGCAGCCAAGGGACAGCCGGGGAGACCCAGTACTTC	CASSQGTAGETQYF	.	many	TRBV4-2	TRBJ2-5
TGCGCCAGCAGCTTGGGCGATGCAACTAATGAAAAACTGTTTTTT	CASSLGDATNEKLFF	.	.	TRBV5-1	TRBJ1-4
TGTGCCAGCCTACGAACGACAGTACTGAACACTGAAGCTTTCTTT	CASLRTTVLNTEAFF	.	few	TRBV18	TRBJ1-1
TGTGCCAGCAGCTTGACTGTCTACAATGAGCAGTTCTTC	CASSLTVYNEQFF	.	.	TRBV7-9	TRBJ2-1
TGTGCCAGCAGTTACTCGAGGGGCTCTTCGAATGAAAAACTGTTTTTT	CASSYSRGSSNEKLFF	.	.	TRBV6-5	TRBJ1-4
TGCAGCGTTCACGTGGCGGCGCAGTTCTTC	CSVHVAAQFF	.	.	TRBV29-1	TRBJ2-1
TGTGCCAGCAGCTCCCCTACTCCAATCGGACAGGGAAATAACTATGGCTACACCTTC	CASSSPTPIGQGNNYGYTF	TRBD1	few	TRBV4-2	TRBJ1-2
TGCGCCGGCAGCCAAGTTCACGGATCTATCGAGCAGTACTTC	CAGSQVHGSIEQYF	.	once	TRBV4-1	TRBJ2-7
TGCAGTGCTCCGGGTAGCGGTTCCTACGAGCAGTACTTC	CSAPGSGSYEQYF	.	.	TRBV20-1	TRBJ2-7
TGCGCCAGCAGCTGGGACAGGCTACTACCTTTTCATGGGAGTGAGCAGTTCTTC	CASSWDRLLPFHGSEQFF	TRBD1	.	TRBV5-1	TRBJ2-1
TGTGCCAGCAGCTACCTCGGGTTACCTCACGAGCAGTACTTC	CASSYLGLPHEQYF	.	.	TRBV11-2	TRBJ2-7
TGTGCCAGCAGCCAAGAGGGGTCTAATGGCAATCAGCCCCAGCATTTT	CASSQEGSNGNQPQHF	.	.	TRBV14	TRBJ1-5
TGCAGTGCCTACCGCACCACAGGGGGCGGGGGCAATCAGCCCCAGCATTTT	CSAYRTTGGGGNQPQHF	TRBD1	.	TRBV20-1	TRBJ1-5
TGTGCCAGTATGCCATTCGGGGGCACCAATCAGCCCCGGCATTTT	CASMPFGGTNQPRHF	.	.	TRBV6-1	TRBJ1-5
TGTGCCAGCAAAAGGACAGGTGAGGTTCAGCGGGGTCCCTACGAGCAGTACTTC	CASKRTGEVQRGPYEQYF	.	.	TRBV21-1	TRBJ2-7
TGTGCCAGTAGTAGTAGCGCCAGCTCCTACGAGCAGTACTTC	CASSSSASSYEQYF	.	.	TRBV19	TRBJ2-7
TGTGCCACCAGCAGAGCTTGGGCAGGGAGTGAAAAACTGTTTTTT	CATSRAWAGSEKLFF	.	.	TRBV15	TRBJ1-4
TGTGCCAGCAGTGAAGAGGCAGAGACCTATAATTCACCCCTCCACTTT	CASSEEAETYNSPLHF	.	few	TRBV6-1	TRBJ1-6
TGTGCCAGCAGCGTAGGAGGGGACCGGGGGCCCTCGGTCCAGTACTTC	CASSVGGDRGPSVQYF	.	.	TRBV9	TRBJ2-5
TGTGCCAGCAGCTTAGACGGGGCACCCCTCCACTTT	CASSLDGAPLHF	.	.	TRBV7-9	TRBJ1-6
TGCAGTGCTAGGTTGCCGACCAGTGGCTACACCTTC	CSARLPTSGYTF	.	.	TRBV20-1	TRBJ1-2
TGTGCCAGCAGAGACAGCGGAAGGGGTTATGGCTACACCTTC	CASRDSGRGYGYTF	.	.	TRBV12-3/TRBV12-4	TRBJ1-2
TGTGCCATCAGAGAAACAGGGGTTAGTCAAGAGACCCAGTACTTC	CAIRETGVSQETQYF	TRBD1	few	TRBV10-3	TRBJ2-5